This T cell receptor (beta chain) is from a study of CD8 T cells in Susac syndrome. Concerning this clonotype: Its antigen is as yet unknown.

It was with random hexamers that 0.5 to 1 ug RNA was reverse transcribed. A single record per CDR3 protein comes from TCRdb applying MiXCR to the immunoSEQ multiplex PCR reads. The sample has 55,000 to 75,000 distinct CDR3 sequences; 93% are singletons. Germline V gene data show CDR1 as SGHTA and CDR2 as FQGNSA. The ends were cut back, 5 bases at V and 4 bases at J, with 15 bases in the middle. This CDR3 spans 14 amino acids. TCR beta sequencing covered blood CD8+ and CD4+ T cells. FACS enriched CD8+ TEMRA cells, while bulk CD8+ and CD4+ were negatively isolated. Findings and limits, study-wide: Only a relatively small number of individuals were included in the TCR sequencing and HLA analysis. Clonal expansion did not appear in Susac syndrome CD4+ T cell repertoires.

The origin of this receptor is a human donor with Susac syndrome. The chain uses TRBV7-2 and TRBJ2-7; D possibly corresponds to TRBD1 (6 bases). Source material: CD4+ T cells from PBMCs. The CDR3 DNA sequence: TGTGCCAGCAGCCCACGGGGACAAGATTACGAGCAGTACTTC. Translated, it gives CASSPRGQDYEQYF.